This T cell receptor beta chain was captured by sequencing in a study of shared T cell receptors in the human thymus. Profiling relied on immunoSEQ multiplex PCR, and the TCRdb table lists in-frame clones only, not all of them. Of 700,000 or so clones detected, 80% to 90% appear once; the ten largest clones hold more than 0.01%. Germline CDR1 is SGHAT and CDR2 is FQNNGV. Trimming cost V 0 bases and J 5 bases; bases outside gene matches: 8. The CDR3 is 16 residues long. Another study also made use of these data, one on human thymus T cells. This second study says: Corrective surgery for congenital heart defects was being performed on the healthy Finnish infants who were the donors. It was from resections taken during corrective heart surgery that the thymus tissue came. Across thymic and blood repertoires, the usage of V and J genes appeared to be biased. Thymic TCR repertoires of unrelated people reportedly overlapped highly.

This receptor was obtained from a girl less than two years old with a congenital heart defect. The sequenced sample consisted of thymocytes. The rearrangement uses TRBV11-2 and TRBJ1-1, with 8 bases aligning to TRBD1. This CDR3 reads CASSLDLDRERTEAFF. Written as DNA, the CDR3 is TGTGCCAGCAGCTTAGATTTGGACAGGGAGAGGACTGAAGCTTTCTTT.